Shown below are 9 T cell receptor beta chains from a single sample sequenced in a study of post-analysis software for immune sequencing data (dated by TCRdb to between 2014 and 2016). Paper-wide results and their limitations: Patients showed significantly higher frequencies than controls for a few TRBV segments, among them TRBV5-6, TRBV5-1 and TRBV20-1.

These TCRs' antigens remain unknown. Preparation of the library involved PCR. The reads were generated on an Illumina HiSeq 2500. To reduce PCR and sequencing biases, unique molecular identifiers were incorporated into the TCR beta cDNA libraries. TCRdb cleaned the public reads at Q25 with fastp, built clones with MiXCR and kept in-frame beta chains. Each CDR3 protein appears once, grouped with its most common genes and DNA. In all, the sample holds some 690,000 distinct CDR3 sequences, and more than 50% of those were seen once. The biggest ten clones account for approximately 11% of the sample. The source material was blood. The source of these receptors is a girl aged 2 to 10 with multiple sclerosis.

A few counts support this clonotype. The chain has TRBV6-4 and TRBJ1-2; 10 bases are a match to TRBD1. Germline-derived CDR1 and CDR2 are MRHNA and SNTAGT. The V and J ends lost 7 bases and 4 bases, in that order; junction bases with no gene match: 6. The CDR3 is 14 amino acids. CDR3 loop: CASNPGQGIYGYTF. CDR3 DNA sequence: TGTGCCAGCAACCCGGGACAGGGGATCTATGGCTACACCTTC.

The chain recombines TRBV7-9 with TRBJ2-1, with no clear D. Trimming took 3 bases from V and 4 from J, leaving 16 bases between them. The CDR3 is 16 residues long. Germline CDR1 is SEHNR and CDR2 is FQNEAQ (reference sequence). CDR3 DNA: TGTGCCAGCAGCTTTTCTATCCGCTTGGGATACAATGAGCAGTTCTTC. Protein sequence: CASSFSIRLGYNEQFF.

The chain carries TRBV7-6 and TRBJ2-3; D is possibly TRBD1 (6 bases). Between the trimmed V and J ends, which lost 1 base and 6 bases, there was a span of 14 bases. The CDR3 consists of 15 residues. The germline V gene has CDR1 SGHVS and CDR2 FNYEAQ. Here the CDR3 reads CASSLEAGALDTQYF. The CDR3 nucleotides are TGTGCCAGCAGCTTAGAGGCAGGGGCTCTTGATACGCAGTATTTT.

J is TRBJ2-3 and V is TRBV6-2 or TRBV6-3, with D perhaps matching TRBD2 (5 bases). CDR1 is MNHEY, CDR2 SVGEGT, per germline. Trimming left V 0 bases short and J 6 bases short, with 13 bases between. This CDR3 spans 15 amino acids. This chain's CDR3 is CASSYSPSGKDTQYF. The CDR3, as DNA: TGTGCCAGCAGTTACTCTCCCAGCGGTAAGGATACGCAGTATTTT.

The chain combines TRBV4-3 with TRBJ1-1; the D gene is possibly TRBD1 (5 bases). The V gene lost 3 bases and the J gene lost 5 bases, with 16 bases spanning the gap. Germline loops: CDR1 LGHNA, CDR2 YSLEER. The CDR3 covers 15 residues. The chain's CDR3 is CASSQDSRPGTEAFF. The CDR3 nucleotides are TGCGCCAGCAGCCAGGACTCCAGACCAGGGACTGAAGCTTTCTTT.

The chain couples TRBV29-1 to TRBJ2-1, with D maybe TRBD2 (6 bases). V lost 2 bases and J lost 3, with 14 bases in between. This CDR3 spans 15 amino acids. CDR1 is SQVTM, CDR2 ANQGSEA, per germline. The CDR3 DNA is TGCAGCGTTGAATGGGGGGAGGCTTACTACAATGAGCAGTTCTTC. Translation gives CSVEWGEAYYNEQFF.

This clonotype turned up a few times. V is TRBV9 and J is TRBJ1-5; perhaps TRBD1 as D (6 bases). Germline-derived CDR1 and CDR2 are SGDLS and YYNGEE. V lost 3 bases and J 7 bases, leaving 20 bases between the germline ends. This CDR3 contains 16 residues. The DNA of the CDR3 is TGTGCCAGCAGCGCAGACACAGGGTACCCCGAACAGCCCCAGCATTTT. Its protein product is CASSADTGYPEQPQHF.

The CDR3 here is CASSEGTADGYTF. The CDR3 DNA reads TGCGCCAGCAGCGAGGGGACAGCGGATGGCTACACCTTC. The genes are TRBV5-1 and TRBJ1-2; 7 bases agree with TRBD1. CDR3 length equals 13 residues. In germline, CDR1 is SGHRS, CDR2 YFSETQ. V shed 4 bases and J 6 bases; nucleotides not matched to a gene: 6.

Only a few counts were recorded for this clonotype. The chain recombines TRBV20-1 with TRBJ2-3; no firm D call. V was cut by 5 bases and J by 2 bases, with 14 bases left in between. The CDR3 runs to 14 residues. Germline-derived CDR1 and CDR2 are DFQATT and SNEGSKA (reference sequence). CDR3 bases: TGCAGTGCTCGTCGCGGTCCCCCCACAGATACGCAGTATTTT. This codes for CSARRGPPTDTQYF.